This record looks at one T cell receptor (beta chain) sequence and its context. Its antigen remains unidentified. TCRdb reworked the 5' RACE reads into one entry per CDR3 protein, no DNA. The sample's table shows roughly 330,000 distinct CDR3 sequences. One blood sample of approximately 2.7 ml was taken from each donor. After skipping T cell sorting, the authors isolated total RNA from whole blood. The data belong to a study of monozygotic twins with inflammatory bowel disease. Study conclusions and caveats: IBD patients carried less diverse TCRbeta repertoires (inverse Simpson) than healthy co-twins. Support was absent for any single strong signal or clonotype linked to IBD.

CDR3 length: 14 amino acids. Germline CDR1 reads SGHTA; CDR2 reads FQGNSA. This TCR was sampled from a human donor with ulcerative colitis or Crohn's disease, or a healthy co-twin of an affected twin (not recorded which). The specimen was blood. The J gene is TRBJ1-1, the V gene TRBV7-2; TCRdb indicates TRBD1, and absent DNA this call remains unverified. This CDR3 reads CASRPTAMNTEAFF.